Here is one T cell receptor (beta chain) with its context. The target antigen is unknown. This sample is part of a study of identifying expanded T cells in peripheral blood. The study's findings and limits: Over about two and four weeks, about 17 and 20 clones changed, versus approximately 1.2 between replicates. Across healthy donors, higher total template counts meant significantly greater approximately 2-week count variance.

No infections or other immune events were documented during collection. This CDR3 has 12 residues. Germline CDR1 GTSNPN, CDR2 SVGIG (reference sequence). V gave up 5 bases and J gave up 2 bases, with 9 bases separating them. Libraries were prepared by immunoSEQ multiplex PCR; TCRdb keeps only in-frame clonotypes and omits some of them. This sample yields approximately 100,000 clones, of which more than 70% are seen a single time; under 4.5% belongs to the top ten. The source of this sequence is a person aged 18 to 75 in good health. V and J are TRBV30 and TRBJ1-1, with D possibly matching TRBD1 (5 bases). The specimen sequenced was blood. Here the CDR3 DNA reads TGTGCCTGGGTGGGGGGAAACACTGAAGCTTTCTTT. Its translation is CAWVGGNTEAFF. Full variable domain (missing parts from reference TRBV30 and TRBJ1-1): SQTIHQWPATLVQPVGSPLSLECTVEGTSNPNLYWYRQAAGRGLQLLFYSVGIGQISSEVPQNLSASRPQDRQFILSSKKLLLSDSGFYLCAWVGGNTEAFFGQGTRLTVV.